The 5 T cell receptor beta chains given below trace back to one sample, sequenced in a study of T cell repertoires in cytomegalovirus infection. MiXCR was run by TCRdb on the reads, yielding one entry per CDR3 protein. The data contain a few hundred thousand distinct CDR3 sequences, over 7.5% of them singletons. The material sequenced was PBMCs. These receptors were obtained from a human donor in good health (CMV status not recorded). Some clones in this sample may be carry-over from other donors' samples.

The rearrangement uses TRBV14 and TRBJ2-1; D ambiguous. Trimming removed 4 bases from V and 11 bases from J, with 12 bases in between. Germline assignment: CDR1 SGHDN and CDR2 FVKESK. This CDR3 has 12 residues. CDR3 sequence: CASSLRPAKQFF. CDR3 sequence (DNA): TGTGCCAGCAGCCTAAGACCGGCTAAGCAGTTCTTC.

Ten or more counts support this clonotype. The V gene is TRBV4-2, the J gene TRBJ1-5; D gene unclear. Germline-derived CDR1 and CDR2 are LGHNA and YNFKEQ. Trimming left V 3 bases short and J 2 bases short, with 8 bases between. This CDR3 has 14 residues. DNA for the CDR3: TGTGCCAGCAGCCAGGAGCAGGGCAATCAGCCCCAGCATTTT. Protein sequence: CASSQEQGNQPQHF.

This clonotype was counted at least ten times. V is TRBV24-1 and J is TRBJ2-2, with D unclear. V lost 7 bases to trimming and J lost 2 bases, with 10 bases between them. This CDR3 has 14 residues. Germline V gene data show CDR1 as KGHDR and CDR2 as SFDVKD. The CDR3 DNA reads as TGTGCCACCAGGGAAGAAGGAAACACCGGGGAGCTGTTTTTT. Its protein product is CATREEGNTGELFF.

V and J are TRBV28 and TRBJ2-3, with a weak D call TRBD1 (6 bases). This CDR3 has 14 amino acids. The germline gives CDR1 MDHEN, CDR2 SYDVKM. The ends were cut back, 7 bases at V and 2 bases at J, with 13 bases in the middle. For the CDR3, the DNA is TGTGCCAGCACCCACCAGGGGTTCACAGATACGCAGTATTTT. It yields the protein CASTHQGFTDTQYF.

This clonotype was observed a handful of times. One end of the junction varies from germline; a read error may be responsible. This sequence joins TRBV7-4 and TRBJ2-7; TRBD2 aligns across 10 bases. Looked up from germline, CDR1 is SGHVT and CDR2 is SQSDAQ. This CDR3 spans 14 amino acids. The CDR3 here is CASTLSGGEYEQYF. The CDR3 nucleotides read TGTGCCAGCACCTTAAGCGGGGGGGAGTACGAGCAGTACTTC.